This T cell receptor beta chain is from a study of siplizumab effects on memory and regulatory T cells. General observations from the study: The average Treg-derived proportion among mappable alloreactive CD4+ clones was 55% to 80% with siplizumab versus about 27% in controls.

Sequencing was performed with immunoSEQ multiplex PCR; in TCRdb, only in-frame clones are kept and a portion is missing. The table has 50,000 to 70,000 clones, approximately 97% seen once. Trimming stripped 2 bases from V and 2 bases from J, with 4 bases between. Germline assignment: CDR1 SEHNR and CDR2 FQNEAQ (reference sequence). The length of the CDR3 is 13 residues. Of note for this clone: Its specificity is not known.

Sequenced: naive CD8+ T cells sorted from blood. The V call is TRBV7-9, the J call TRBJ2-1; no clear D gene. The clonotype comes from a human donor in good health. CDR3 loop: CASSLSPYNEQFF. The CDR3 nucleotides are TGTGCCAGCAGCTTATCTCCCTACAATGAGCAGTTCTTC.